The source of this TCR beta chain is a study of Graves' ophthalmopathy and Graves' hyperthyroidism. Overall study context: The blood sample was drawn at first diagnosis and before any treatment.

This clonotype came up a few times. TCR beta CDR3 amplification used RNA transcripts. RT-PCR in the first round used HTBI primers; a second-round multiplex PCR followed. TCRdb used MiXCR to reprocess the multiplex PCR reads, holding one entry per CDR3 protein. The repertoire holds hundreds of thousands of distinct CDR3 sequences, with approximately 39% as singletons. The diagnostic workup employed clinical symptoms, serum thyroxine, TRAb, thyroid ultrasound and orbital computed tomography. CDR1 and CDR2 (germline): DFQATT, SNEGSKA (reference sequence). This CDR3 comprises 17 residues. V shed 1 base, J shed 0 bases, and the junction held 12 bases outside the gene matches.

The clonotype originates from an adult man with Graves' ophthalmopathy. V and J are TRBV20-1 and TRBJ2-7, with 7 bases aligning to TRBD2. Sequenced material: peripheral blood. The CDR3 loop is CSARGARLAVSSYEQYF. DNA of the CDR3: TGCAGTGCTAGAGGGGCCCGGCTAGCGGTGAGCTCCTACGAGCAGTACTTC.